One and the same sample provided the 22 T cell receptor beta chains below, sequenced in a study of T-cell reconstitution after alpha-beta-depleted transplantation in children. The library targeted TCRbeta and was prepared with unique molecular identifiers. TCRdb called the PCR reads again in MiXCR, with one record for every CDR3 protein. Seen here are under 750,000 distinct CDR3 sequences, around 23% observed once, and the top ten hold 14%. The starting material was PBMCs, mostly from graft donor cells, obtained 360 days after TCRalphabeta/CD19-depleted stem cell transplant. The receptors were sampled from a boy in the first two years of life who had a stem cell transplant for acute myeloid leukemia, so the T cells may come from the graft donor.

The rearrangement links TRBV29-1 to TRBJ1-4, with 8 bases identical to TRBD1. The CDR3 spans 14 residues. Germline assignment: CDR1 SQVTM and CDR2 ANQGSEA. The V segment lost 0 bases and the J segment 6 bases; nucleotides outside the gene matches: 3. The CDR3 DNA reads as TGCAGCGTTGAAGATTCAGGGGGCGATGAAAAACTGTTTTTT. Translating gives CSVEDSGGDEKLFF.

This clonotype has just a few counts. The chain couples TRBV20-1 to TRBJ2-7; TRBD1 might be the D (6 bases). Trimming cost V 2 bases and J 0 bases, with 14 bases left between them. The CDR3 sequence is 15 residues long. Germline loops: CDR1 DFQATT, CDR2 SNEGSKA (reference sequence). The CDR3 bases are TGCAGTGCTAGACGTAACAGGGTTTCCTCCTACGAGCAGTACGTC. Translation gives CSARRNRVSSYEQYV.

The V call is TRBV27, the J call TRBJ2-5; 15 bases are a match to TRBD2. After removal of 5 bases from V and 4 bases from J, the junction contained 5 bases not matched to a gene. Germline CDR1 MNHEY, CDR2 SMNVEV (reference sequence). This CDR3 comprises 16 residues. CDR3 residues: CASSAGTSGGPETQYF. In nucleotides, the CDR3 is TGTGCCAGCAGTGCGGGGACTAGCGGGGGGCCAGAGACCCAGTACTTC.

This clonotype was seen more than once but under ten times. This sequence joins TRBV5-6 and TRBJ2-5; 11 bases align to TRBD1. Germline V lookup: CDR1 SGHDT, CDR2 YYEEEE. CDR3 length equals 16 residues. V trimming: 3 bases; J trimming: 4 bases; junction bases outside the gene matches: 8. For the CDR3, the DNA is TGTGCCAGCAGCTCGCTGAAGGGACAGGGGGGAGAGACCCAGTACTTC. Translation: CASSSLKGQGGETQYF. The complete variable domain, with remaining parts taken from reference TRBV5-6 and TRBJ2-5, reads DAGVTQSPTHLIKTRGQQVTLRCSPKSGHDTVSWYQQALGQGPQFIFQYYEEEERQRGNFPDRFSGHQFPNYSSELNVNALLLGDSALYLCASSSLKGQGGETQYFGPGTRLLVL.

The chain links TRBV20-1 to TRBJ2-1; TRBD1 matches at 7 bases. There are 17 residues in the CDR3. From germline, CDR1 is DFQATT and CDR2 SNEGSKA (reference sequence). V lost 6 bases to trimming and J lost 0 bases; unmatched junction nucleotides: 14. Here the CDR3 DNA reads TGCAGTGCCCAAAAGGGGGCAGGGTTAAGCTCCTACAATGAGCAGTTCTTC. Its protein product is CSAQKGAGLSSYNEQFF.

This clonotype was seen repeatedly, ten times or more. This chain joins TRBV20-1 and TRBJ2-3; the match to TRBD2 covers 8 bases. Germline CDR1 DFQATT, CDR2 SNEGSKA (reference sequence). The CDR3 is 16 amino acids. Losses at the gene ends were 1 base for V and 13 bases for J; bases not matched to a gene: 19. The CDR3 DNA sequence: TGCAGTGCTAGAGTAGCGGGGTCTTTGACTTTATCGAAGGAGTATTTT. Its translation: CSARVAGSLTLSKEYF.

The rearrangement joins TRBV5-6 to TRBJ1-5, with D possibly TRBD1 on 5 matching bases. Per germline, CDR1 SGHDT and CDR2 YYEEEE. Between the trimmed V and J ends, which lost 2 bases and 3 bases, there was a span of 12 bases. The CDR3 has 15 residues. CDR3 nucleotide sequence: TGTGCCAGCAGCTTCTGGGCAGGGCCCAATCAGCCCCAGCATTTT. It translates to CASSFWAGPNQPQHF.

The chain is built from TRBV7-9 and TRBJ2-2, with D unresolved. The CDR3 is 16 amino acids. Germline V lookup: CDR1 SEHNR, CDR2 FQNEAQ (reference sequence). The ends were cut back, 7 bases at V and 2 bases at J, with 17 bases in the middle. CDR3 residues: CASTPQGPLNTGELFF. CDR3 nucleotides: TGTGCCAGCACCCCCCAAGGGCCCCTAAACACCGGGGAGCTGTTTTTT.

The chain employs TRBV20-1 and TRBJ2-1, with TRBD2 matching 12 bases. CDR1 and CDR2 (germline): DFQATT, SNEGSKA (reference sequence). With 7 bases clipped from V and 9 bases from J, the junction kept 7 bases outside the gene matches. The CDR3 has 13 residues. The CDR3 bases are TGCAGTGGGTCTAGCGGGGGGGCCGGTGAGCAGTTCTTC. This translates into CSGSSGGAGEQFF.

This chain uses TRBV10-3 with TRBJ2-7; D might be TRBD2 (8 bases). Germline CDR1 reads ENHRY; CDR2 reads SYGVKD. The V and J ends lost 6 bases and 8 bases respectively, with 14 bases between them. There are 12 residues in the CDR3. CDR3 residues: CAISPGGGKQYV. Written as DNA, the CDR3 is TGTGCCATCAGCCCGGGAGGGGGCAAGCAGTACGTC.

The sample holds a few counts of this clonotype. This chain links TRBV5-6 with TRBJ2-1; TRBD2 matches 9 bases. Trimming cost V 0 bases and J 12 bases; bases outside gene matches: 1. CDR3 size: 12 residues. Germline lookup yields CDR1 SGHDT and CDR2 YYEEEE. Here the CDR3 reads CASSLAREGQFF. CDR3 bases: TGTGCCAGCAGCTTGGCGCGGGAGGGGCAGTTCTTC.

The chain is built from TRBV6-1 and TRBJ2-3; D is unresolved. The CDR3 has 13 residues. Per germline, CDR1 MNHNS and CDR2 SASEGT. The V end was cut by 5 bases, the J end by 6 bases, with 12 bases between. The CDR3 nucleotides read TGTGCCAGCAGTCCCGGTTTGTATGATACGCAGTATTTT. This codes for CASSPGLYDTQYF.

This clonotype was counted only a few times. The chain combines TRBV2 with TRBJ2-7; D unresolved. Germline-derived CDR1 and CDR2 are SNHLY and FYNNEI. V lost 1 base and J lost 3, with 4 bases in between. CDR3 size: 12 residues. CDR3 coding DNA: TGTGCCAGCAGTGAAGGATACTACGAGCAGTACGTC. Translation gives CASSEGYYEQYV.

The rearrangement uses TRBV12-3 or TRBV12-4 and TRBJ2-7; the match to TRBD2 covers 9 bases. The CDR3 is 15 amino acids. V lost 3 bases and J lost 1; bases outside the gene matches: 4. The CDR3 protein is CASSLRRGGSYEQYF. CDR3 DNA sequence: TGTGCCAGCAGTTTGAGGCGGGGGGGGTCCTACGAGCAGTACTTC.

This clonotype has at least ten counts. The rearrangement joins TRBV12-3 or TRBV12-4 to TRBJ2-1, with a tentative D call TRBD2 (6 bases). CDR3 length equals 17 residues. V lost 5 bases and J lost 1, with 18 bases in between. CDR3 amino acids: CASSEEGTGGSYNEQFF. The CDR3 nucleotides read TGTGCCAGCAGTGAGGAGGGGACCGGAGGTTCCTACAATGAGCAGTTCTTC.

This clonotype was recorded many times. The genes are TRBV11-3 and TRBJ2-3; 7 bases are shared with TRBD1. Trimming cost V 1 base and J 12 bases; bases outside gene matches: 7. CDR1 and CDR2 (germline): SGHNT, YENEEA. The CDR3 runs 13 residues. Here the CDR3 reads CASSLARGQPQYF. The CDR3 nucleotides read TGTGCCAGCAGCTTAGCACGGGGACAGCCACAGTATTTT.

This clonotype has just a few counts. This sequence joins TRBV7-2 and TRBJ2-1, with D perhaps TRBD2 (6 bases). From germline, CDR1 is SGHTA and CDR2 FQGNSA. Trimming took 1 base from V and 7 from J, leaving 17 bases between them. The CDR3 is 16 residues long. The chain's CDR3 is CASSLVGSSAQNEQFF. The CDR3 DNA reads TGTGCCAGCAGCTTAGTTGGTTCTAGCGCCCAGAATGAGCAGTTCTTC.

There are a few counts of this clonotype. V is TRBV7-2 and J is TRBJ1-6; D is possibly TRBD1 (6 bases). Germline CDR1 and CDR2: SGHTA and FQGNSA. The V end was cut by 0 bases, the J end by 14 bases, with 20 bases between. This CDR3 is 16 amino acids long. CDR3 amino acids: CASSLAGTWQNSALHF. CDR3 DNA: TGTGCCAGCAGCTTAGCAGGGACATGGCAAAATTCGGCCCTCCACTTT. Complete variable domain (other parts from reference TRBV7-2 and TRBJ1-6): GAGVSQSPSNKVTEKGKDVELRCDPISGHTALYWYRQSLGQGLEFLIYFQGNSAPDKSGLPSDRFSAERTGGSVSTLTIQRTQQEDSAVYLCASSLAGTWQNSALHFGNGTRLTVT.

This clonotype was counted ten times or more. Here the CDR3 reads CASSPTRRSDEQYF. CDR3 coding DNA: TGTGCCAGCAGCCCGACGCGTAGGAGTGACGAGCAGTACTTC. The rearrangement joins TRBV7-9 to TRBJ2-7; D remains ambiguous. V lost 5 bases and J 5 bases, leaving 16 bases between the germline ends. The germline V gene has CDR1 SEHNR and CDR2 FQNEAQ (reference sequence). The CDR3 is 14 amino acids.

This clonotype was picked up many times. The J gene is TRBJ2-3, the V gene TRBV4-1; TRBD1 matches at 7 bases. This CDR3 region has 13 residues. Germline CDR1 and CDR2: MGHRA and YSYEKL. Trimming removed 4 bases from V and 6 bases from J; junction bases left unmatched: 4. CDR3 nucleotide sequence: TGCGCCAGCAGCCCACAGGGGTGGGATACGCAGTATTTT. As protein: CASSPQGWDTQYF.

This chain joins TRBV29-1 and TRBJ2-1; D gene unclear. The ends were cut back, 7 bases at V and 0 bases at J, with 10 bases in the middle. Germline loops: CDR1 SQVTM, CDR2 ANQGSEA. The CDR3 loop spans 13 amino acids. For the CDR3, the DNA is TGCAGCGCGGACCGGAGCTCCTACAATGAGCAGTTCTTC. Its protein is CSADRSSYNEQFF.

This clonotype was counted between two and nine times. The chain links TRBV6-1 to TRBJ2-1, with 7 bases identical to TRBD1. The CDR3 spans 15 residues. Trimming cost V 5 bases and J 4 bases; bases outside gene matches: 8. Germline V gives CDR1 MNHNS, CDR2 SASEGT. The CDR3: CASSIDRDLYNEQFF. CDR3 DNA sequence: TGTGCCAGCAGTATAGACAGGGATCTTTACAATGAGCAGTTCTTC.